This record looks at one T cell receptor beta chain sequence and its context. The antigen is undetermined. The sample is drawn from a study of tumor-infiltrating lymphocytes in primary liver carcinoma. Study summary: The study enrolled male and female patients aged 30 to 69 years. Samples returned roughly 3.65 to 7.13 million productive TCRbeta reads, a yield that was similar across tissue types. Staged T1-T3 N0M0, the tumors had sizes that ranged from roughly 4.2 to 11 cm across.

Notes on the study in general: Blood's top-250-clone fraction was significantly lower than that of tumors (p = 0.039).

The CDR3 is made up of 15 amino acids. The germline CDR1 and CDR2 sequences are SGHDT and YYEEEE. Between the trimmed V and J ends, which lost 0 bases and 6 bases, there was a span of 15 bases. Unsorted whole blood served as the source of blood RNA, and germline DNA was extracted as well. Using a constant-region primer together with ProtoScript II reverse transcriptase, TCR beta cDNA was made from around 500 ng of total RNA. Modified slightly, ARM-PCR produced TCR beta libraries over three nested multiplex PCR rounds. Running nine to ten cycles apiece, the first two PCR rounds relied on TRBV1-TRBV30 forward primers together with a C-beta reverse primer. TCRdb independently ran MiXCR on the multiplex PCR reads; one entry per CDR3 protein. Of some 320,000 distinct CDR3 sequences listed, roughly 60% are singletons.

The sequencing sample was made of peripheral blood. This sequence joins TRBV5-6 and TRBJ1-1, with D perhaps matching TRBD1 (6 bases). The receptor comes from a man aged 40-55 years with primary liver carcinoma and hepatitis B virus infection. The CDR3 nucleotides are TGTGCCAGCAGCTTGGGGCGCCAGGGGTCCGCTGAAGCTTTCTTT. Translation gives CASSLGRQGSAEAFF.